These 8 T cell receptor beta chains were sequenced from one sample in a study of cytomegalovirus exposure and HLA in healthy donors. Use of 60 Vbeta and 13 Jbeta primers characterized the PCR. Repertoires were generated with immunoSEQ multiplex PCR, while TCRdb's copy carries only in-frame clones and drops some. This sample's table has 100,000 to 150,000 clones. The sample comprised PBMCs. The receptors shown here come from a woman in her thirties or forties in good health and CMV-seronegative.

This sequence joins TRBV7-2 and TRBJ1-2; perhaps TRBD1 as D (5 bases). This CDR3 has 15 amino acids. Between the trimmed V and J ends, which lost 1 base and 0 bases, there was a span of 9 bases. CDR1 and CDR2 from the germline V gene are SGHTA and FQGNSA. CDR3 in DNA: TGTGCCAGCAGCTTAGTCCAGGGAACTAACTATGGCTACACCTTC. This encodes CASSLVQGTNYGYTF. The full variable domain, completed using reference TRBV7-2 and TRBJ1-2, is GAGVSQSPSNKVTEKGKDVELRCDPISGHTALYWYRQSLGQGLEFLIYFQGNSAPDKSGLPSDRFSAERTGGSVSTLTIQRTQQEDSAVYLCASSLVQGTNYGYTFGSGTRLTVV.

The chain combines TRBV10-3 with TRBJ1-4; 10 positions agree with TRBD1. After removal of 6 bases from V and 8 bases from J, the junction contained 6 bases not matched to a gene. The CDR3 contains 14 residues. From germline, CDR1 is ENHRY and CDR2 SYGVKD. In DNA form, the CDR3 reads TGTGCCATCAGCTCCGGGACAGGGGAAGAAAAACTGTTTTTT. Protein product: CAISSGTGEEKLFF.

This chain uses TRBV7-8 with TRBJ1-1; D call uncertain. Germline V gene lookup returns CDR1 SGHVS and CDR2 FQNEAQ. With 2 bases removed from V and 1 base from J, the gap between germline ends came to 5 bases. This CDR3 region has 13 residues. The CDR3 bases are TGTGCCAGCAGCTTACGGGGGAACACTGAAGCTTTCTTT. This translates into CASSLRGNTEAFF.

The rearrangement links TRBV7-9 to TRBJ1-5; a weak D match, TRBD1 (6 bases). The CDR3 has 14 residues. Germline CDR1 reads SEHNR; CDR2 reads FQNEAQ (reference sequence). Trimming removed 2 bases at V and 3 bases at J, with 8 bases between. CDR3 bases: TGTGCCAGCAGCTTACAGGGGCTCAATCAGCCCCAGCATTTT. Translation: CASSLQGLNQPQHF.

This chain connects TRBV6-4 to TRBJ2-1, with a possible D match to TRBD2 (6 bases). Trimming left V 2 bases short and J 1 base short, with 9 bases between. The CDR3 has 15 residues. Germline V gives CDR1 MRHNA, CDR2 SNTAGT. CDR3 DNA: TGTGCCAGCAGTGACCGACTAGGGTCCTACAATGAGCAGTTCTTC. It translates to CASSDRLGSYNEQFF.

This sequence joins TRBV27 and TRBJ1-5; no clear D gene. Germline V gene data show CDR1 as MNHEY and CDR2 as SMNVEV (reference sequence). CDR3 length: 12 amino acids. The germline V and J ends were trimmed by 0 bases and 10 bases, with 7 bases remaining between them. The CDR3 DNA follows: TGTGCCAGCAGTTTATCAGGGAGTCCCCAGCATTTT. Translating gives CASSLSGSPQHF.

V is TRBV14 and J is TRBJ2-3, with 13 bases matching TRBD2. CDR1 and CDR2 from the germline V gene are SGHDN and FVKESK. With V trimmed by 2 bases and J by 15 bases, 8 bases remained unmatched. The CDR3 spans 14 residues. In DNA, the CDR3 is TGTGCCAGCAGCCAATGGACTAGCGGGGGCCCGACTTATTTT. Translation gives CASSQWTSGGPTYF. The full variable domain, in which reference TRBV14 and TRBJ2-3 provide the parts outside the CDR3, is EAGVTQFPSHSVIEKGQTVTLRCDPISGHDNLYWYRRVMGKEIKFLLHFVKESKQDESGMPNNRFLAERTGGTYSTLKVQPAELEDSGVYFCASSQWTSGGPTYFGPGTRLTVL.

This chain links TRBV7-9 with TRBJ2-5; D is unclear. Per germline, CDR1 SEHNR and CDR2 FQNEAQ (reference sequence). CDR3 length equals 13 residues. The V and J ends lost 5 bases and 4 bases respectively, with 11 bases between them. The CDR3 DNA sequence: TGTGCCAGCAGCCTAACCCGAGGAGAGACCCAGTACTTC. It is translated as CASSLTRGETQYF. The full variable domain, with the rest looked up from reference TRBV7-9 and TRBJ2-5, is DTGVSQNPRHKITKRGQNVTFRCDPISEHNRLYWYRQTLGQGPEFLTYFQNEAQLEKSRLLSDRFSAERPKGSFSTLEIQRTEQGDSAMYLCASSLTRGETQYFGPGTRLLVL.